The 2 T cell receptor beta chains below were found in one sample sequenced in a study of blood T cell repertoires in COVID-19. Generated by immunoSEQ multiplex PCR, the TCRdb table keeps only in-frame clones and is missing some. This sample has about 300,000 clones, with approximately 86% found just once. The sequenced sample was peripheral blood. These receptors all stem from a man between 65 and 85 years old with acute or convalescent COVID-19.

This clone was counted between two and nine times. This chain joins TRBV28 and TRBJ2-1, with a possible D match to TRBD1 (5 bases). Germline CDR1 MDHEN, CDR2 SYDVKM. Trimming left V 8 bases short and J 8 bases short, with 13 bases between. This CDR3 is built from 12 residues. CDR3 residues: CASLGVGDEQFF. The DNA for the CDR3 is TGTGCCAGCCTAGGGGTAGGGGATGAGCAGTTCTTC.

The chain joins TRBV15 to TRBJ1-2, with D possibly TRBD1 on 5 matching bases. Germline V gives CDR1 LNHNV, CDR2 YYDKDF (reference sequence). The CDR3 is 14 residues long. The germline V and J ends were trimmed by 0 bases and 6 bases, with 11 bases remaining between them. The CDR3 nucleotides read TGTGCCACCAGCAGAGATAGAACAGGTCATGGCTACACCTTC. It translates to CATSRDRTGHGYTF.